A single TCR beta chain is shown here with its context. As yet, its antigen is unknown. The data are from a study of CD8 T cells in ankylosing spondylitis. Study-level points and caveats: Some of these motif variants have turned up before, in reports on reactive arthritis synovial fluid and blood. One TCR beta motif, made up of roughly 8 highly homologous variants, appeared characteristic of ankylosing spondylitis blood. Disease-associated clones were CD8+ and fairly uncommon in peripheral blood.

In TCRdb, the 5' RACE reads were re-called with MiXCR into one record per CDR3 protein. The sample consists of 150,000 to 200,000 distinct CDR3 sequences, approximately 20% of them appearing once. Germline V CDR1 and CDR2: SGHAT, FQNNGV. The germline V and J ends were trimmed by 2 bases and 4 bases, with 8 bases remaining between them. The CDR3 consists of 14 residues. The source of this sequence is a male donor with ankylosing spondylitis or in good health (not recorded which). V gene TRBV11-2 combines with J gene TRBJ2-2; D unclear. Sequencing was carried out using blood, either unsorted or a sorted T cell fraction (not recorded which). The CDR3 sequence: CASSLTAVTGELFF. CDR3 DNA sequence: TGTGCCAGCAGCTTAACTGCGGTCACCGGGGAGCTGTTTTTT.